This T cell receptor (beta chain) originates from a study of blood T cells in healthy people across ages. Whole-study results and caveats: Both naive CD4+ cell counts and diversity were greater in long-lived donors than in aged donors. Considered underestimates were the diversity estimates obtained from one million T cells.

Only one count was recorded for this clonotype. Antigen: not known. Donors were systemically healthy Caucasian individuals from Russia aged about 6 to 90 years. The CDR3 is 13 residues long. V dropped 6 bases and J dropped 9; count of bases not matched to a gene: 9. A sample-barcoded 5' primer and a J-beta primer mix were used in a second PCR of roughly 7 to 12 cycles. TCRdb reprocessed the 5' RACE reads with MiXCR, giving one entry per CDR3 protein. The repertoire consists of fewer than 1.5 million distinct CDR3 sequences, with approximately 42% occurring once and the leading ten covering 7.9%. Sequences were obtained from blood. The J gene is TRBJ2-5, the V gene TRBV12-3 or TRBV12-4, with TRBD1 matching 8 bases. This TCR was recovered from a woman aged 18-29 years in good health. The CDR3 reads CASSLQGDQPQYF. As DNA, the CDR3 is TGTGCCAGCAGCTTACAGGGGGATCAGCCCCAGTACTTC.